Following are 26 T cell receptor beta chains from one sample sequenced in a study of vaccination effects on CD4 cells after COVID-19. Their cognate antigens are unknown. Researchers isolated CD4+ T cells once less than 13 days of culture had elapsed. Clones were sequenced by immunoSEQ multiplex PCR, and TCRdb holds only the in-frame ones, with some missing. The sample has 50,000 to 60,000 clones, roughly 80% seen once. The sequencing used CD4+ T cells from PBMCs cultured without peptide, collected before COVID-19 vaccination. These receptors all come from a human donor who received a COVID-19 vaccine.

The rearrangement uses TRBV15 and TRBJ1-5; D call uncertain. Per germline, CDR1 LNHNV and CDR2 YYDKDF (reference sequence). The ends were cut back, 2 bases at V and 11 bases at J, with 13 bases in the middle. The CDR3 is 13 residues long. Here the CDR3 reads CATSRQLQQAQHF. CDR3 bases: TGTGCCACCAGCAGACAACTACAGCAAGCCCAGCATTTT.

This clone was seen only a few times. This CDR3 reads CASSFYAGLAGELFF. Here the CDR3 DNA reads TGCGCCAGCAGCTTTTACGCGGGGTTAGCCGGGGAGCTGTTTTTT. J is TRBJ2-2 and V is TRBV5-1; tentatively, D is TRBD2 (6 bases). Trimming removed 2 bases from V and 6 bases from J, with 14 bases in between. The CDR3 sequence is 15 residues long. The germline V gene encodes CDR1 SGHRS and CDR2 YFSETQ.

The chain recombines TRBV7-3 with TRBJ2-1; D remains unclear. V shed 0 bases and J shed 4 bases, with 13 bases lying between them. Per the germline V gene, CDR1 is SGHTA and CDR2 is FQGTGA. This CDR3 is built from 16 residues. The CDR3 nucleotides read TGTGCCAGCAGCTTAACCACAGCATCATTTTACAATGAGCAGTTCTTC. Protein: CASSLTTASFYNEQFF.

This rearrangement joins TRBV10-3 to TRBJ2-2, with a tentative D call TRBD2 (6 bases). V was cut by 3 bases and J by 3 bases, with 8 bases left in between. Germline assignment: CDR1 ENHRY and CDR2 SYGVKD. The CDR3 contains 14 residues. CDR3 nucleotide sequence: TGTGCCATCAGTGATGGCGGGGACACCGGGGAGCTGTTTTTT. This sequence encodes CAISDGGDTGELFF.

The J gene is TRBJ2-5, the V gene TRBV9, with D possibly matching TRBD1 (5 bases). The CDR3 length is 13 residues. V was cut by 0 bases and J by 5 bases, with 8 bases left in between. Germline V gene data show CDR1 as SGDLS and CDR2 as YYNGEE. The CDR3 nucleotides are TGTGCCAGCAGCGTAGGGGGCCAGGAGACCCAGTACTTC. Protein product: CASSVGGQETQYF.

This clone was found a few times. The V and J genes are TRBV9 and TRBJ2-5; D is uncertain. CDR1 SGDLS and CDR2 YYNGEE come from the germline V gene. Deletions cut 4 bases from V and 4 bases from J, with 20 bases between. The CDR3 sequence is 16 residues long. DNA for the CDR3: TGTGCCAGCAGCCCTCCGGGCCGTCATCTGGCAGAGACCCAGTACTTC. This encodes CASSPPGRHLAETQYF. The full variable domain, in which reference TRBV9 and TRBJ2-5 provide the parts outside the CDR3, is DSGVTQTPKHLITATGQRVTLRCSPRSGDLSVYWYQQSLDQGLQFLIQYYNGEERAKGNILERFSAQQFPDLHSELNLSSLELGDSALYFCASSPPGRHLAETQYFGPGTRLLVL.

The chain carries TRBV18 and TRBJ2-1; possible D gene TRBD2, 6 bases. Trimming removed 0 bases at V and 4 bases at J, with 10 bases between. The length of the CDR3 is 15 residues. Germline values: CDR1 KGHSH, CDR2 LQKENI. This CDR3 is CASSPPGGSYNEQFF. The CDR3 DNA reads TGTGCCAGCTCACCACCTGGGGGGTCATACAATGAGCAGTTCTTC.

The chain couples TRBV2 to TRBJ1-5; D gene unclear. The CDR3 contains 14 residues. Germline assignment: CDR1 SNHLY and CDR2 FYNNEI. V shed 3 bases and J shed 0 bases, with 6 bases lying between them. The CDR3 region has the DNA TGTGCCAGCAGTGATAGGTTTAGCAATCAGCCCCAGCATTTT. Translating gives CASSDRFSNQPQHF.

This rearrangement joins TRBV30 to TRBJ1-1; 7 bases align to TRBD1. CDR3 length: 14 amino acids. Germline values: CDR1 GTSNPN, CDR2 SVGIG (reference sequence). V shed 1 base, J shed 0 bases, and the junction held 2 bases outside the gene matches. The CDR3 loop is CAWSGGGMNTEAFF. DNA of the CDR3: TGTGCCTGGAGTGGAGGGGGCATGAACACTGAAGCTTTCTTT.

The chain employs TRBV7-2 and TRBJ1-1; D gene uncertain. Trimming left V 5 bases short and J 8 bases short, with 18 bases between. The CDR3 runs to 14 residues. The germline gives CDR1 SGHTA, CDR2 FQGNSA. The CDR3 sequence: CASSPYSDRQEAFF. CDR3 coding DNA: TGTGCCAGCAGCCCATATTCGGACCGGCAGGAAGCTTTCTTT. Full variable domain (missing parts from reference TRBV7-2 and TRBJ1-1): GAGVSQSPSNKVTEKGKDVELRCDPISGHTALYWYRQSLGQGLEFLIYFQGNSAPDKSGLPSDRFSAERTGGSVSTLTIQRTQQEDSAVYLCASSPYSDRQEAFFGQGTRLTVV.

This clone was seen only a few times. This chain links TRBV4-1 with TRBJ1-4; 10 bases are a match to TRBD1. The CDR3 has 16 residues. Germline-derived CDR1 and CDR2 are MGHRA and YSYEKL. J gave up 1 base and V 1 base, and 0 bases lay outside the gene matches. Here the CDR3 reads CASSQGDRGTNEKLFF. CDR3 coding DNA: TGCGCCAGCAGCCAAGGGGACAGGGGAACTAATGAAAAACTGTTTTTT.

The chain carries TRBV6-2 or TRBV6-3 and TRBJ2-6, with 9 bases matching TRBD1. V gave up 5 bases and J gave up 3 bases; unmatched junction bases: 5. The CDR3 spans 16 residues. CDR1 is MNHEY and CDR2 is SVGEGT in the germline V gene. CDR3 sequence: CASSTTGGVGANVLTF. CDR3 DNA sequence: TGTGCCAGCAGTACGACAGGGGGTGTTGGGGCCAACGTCCTGACTTTC.

The genes are TRBV24-1 and TRBJ2-1, with 7 positions matching TRBD1. Germline V gene data show CDR1 as KGHDR and CDR2 as SFDVKD. V gave up 9 bases and J gave up 4 bases; unmatched junction bases: 11. There are 15 residues in the CDR3. The CDR3 is CATRGPGGDYNEQFF. The CDR3 DNA reads as TGTGCCACCCGCGGGCCAGGGGGAGATTACAATGAGCAGTTCTTC.

This clone came up a few times. The gene calls are TRBV24-1 and TRBJ1-2; tentatively, D is TRBD1 (6 bases). The CDR3 loop spans 15 amino acids. Between the trimmed V and J ends, which lost 4 bases and 7 bases, there was a span of 18 bases. In germline, CDR1 is KGHDR, CDR2 SFDVKD. CDR3 sequence: CATSDTTGFVTGYTF. The CDR3 DNA reads TGTGCCACCAGTGACACCACAGGGTTTGTTACTGGCTACACCTTC.

This clone appeared a single time. V is TRBV13 and J is TRBJ1-6; D is possibly TRBD1 (6 bases). This CDR3 is built from 14 residues. The V gene lost 6 bases and the J gene lost 5 bases, with 11 bases spanning the gap. The germline CDR1 and CDR2 sequences are PRHDT and FYEKMQ (reference sequence). The CDR3, as DNA: TGTGCCAGCAGATTCCGGGACAATAATTCACCCCTCCACTTT. Its translation is CASRFRDNNSPLHF.

CDR3 residues: CASSLMKPSGISDEQYV. The CDR3 DNA reads as TGTGCCAGCAGCCTAATGAAACCTTCAGGGATTTCCGACGAGCAGTACGTC. J is TRBJ2-7 and V is TRBV11-3, with D possibly being TRBD1 (5 bases). Germline V gives CDR1 SGHNT, CDR2 YENEEA. The CDR3 length is 17 residues. Trimming took off 5 bases at V and 5 bases at J, with 25 bases between the two ends.

The chain employs TRBV6-6 and TRBJ1-2; D is ambiguous. The CDR3 runs 13 residues. CDR1 is MNHNY, CDR2 SVGAGI, per germline (reference sequence). V lost 3 bases to trimming and J lost 2 bases, with 7 bases between them. The CDR3, as DNA: TGTGCCAGCAGTTATGGCCCCAACTATGGCTACACCTTC. It codes for CASSYGPNYGYTF.

This CDR3 reads CASSLGQTNTEAFF. Written as DNA, the CDR3 is TGTGCCAGCAGCTTGGGACAGACGAACACTGAAGCTTTCTTT. V gene TRBV5-8 combines with J gene TRBJ1-1; TRBD1 is a possible D gene (5 bases). The CDR3 is 14 amino acids. V was cut by 0 bases and J by 1 base, with 7 bases left in between. The germline V gene has CDR1 SGHTS and CDR2 YDEGEE.

V gene TRBV3-1 (or the pseudogene TRBV3-2) combines with J gene TRBJ2-7; D might be TRBD1 (6 bases). With 5 bases removed from V and 6 bases from J, the gap between germline ends came to 14 bases. CDR3 length: 13 amino acids. CDR1 and CDR2 (germline): LGHDT, YNNKEL (reference sequence). CDR3 bases: TGTGCCAGCAGCTTACTCACAGGGTCCGAGCAGTACGTC. Amino acid sequence: CASSLLTGSEQYV.

The V and J genes are TRBV5-1 and TRBJ2-1; D gene ambiguous. The CDR3 has 14 amino acids. With 0 bases removed from V and 1 base from J, the gap between germline ends came to 5 bases. Germline lookup yields CDR1 SGHRS and CDR2 YFSETQ. As DNA, the CDR3 is TGCGCCAGCAGCTTGGAAGGGTCCTACAATGAGCAGTTCTTC. Translating it yields CASSLEGSYNEQFF. Full variable domain (missing parts from reference TRBV5-1 and TRBJ2-1): KAGVTQTPRYLIKTRGQQVTLSCSPISGHRSVSWYQQTPGQGLQFLFEYFSETQRNKGNFPGRFSGRQFSNSRSEMNVSTLELGDSALYLCASSLEGSYNEQFFGPGTRLTVL.

This clone was picked up a small number of times. This rearrangement joins TRBV5-1 to TRBJ1-6, with TRBD1 identical over 10 bases. The germline V gene encodes CDR1 SGHRS and CDR2 YFSETQ. The CDR3 is 17 amino acids. The J segment lost 0 bases and the V segment lost 4 bases, leaving 4 bases of the junction unmatched. The CDR3 coding sequence is TGCGCCAGCAGCAGACAGGGGGCCGGCTCCTATAATTCACCCCTCCACTTT. Translating it yields CASSRQGAGSYNSPLHF.

This clone has only a few counts. This chain uses TRBV5-1 with TRBJ1-3; D perhaps matches TRBD1 (5 bases). V lost 1 base, J lost 4 bases, and 15 bases lay in between. Germline CDR1 and CDR2: SGHRS and YFSETQ. The CDR3 runs 16 residues. The CDR3 loop is CASSLSMRGKGNTIYF. The CDR3 DNA sequence: TGCGCCAGCAGCTTGTCCATGCGGGGGAAGGGAAACACCATATATTTT.

The CDR3 DNA reads as TGCGCCAGCAGCTTGGGGTCTAGCGGGGGTCAGGAGACCCAGTACTTC. Its translation is CASSLGSSGGQETQYF. The rearrangement uses TRBV5-1 and TRBJ2-5; 10 bases match TRBD2. J lost 5 bases, V lost 0 bases, and 7 bases had no gene match. Germline assignment: CDR1 SGHRS and CDR2 YFSETQ. The CDR3 totals 16 residues.

DNA for the CDR3: TGTGCCAGCTCCGCCTCCAACTCCTACGAGCAGTACGTC. Translation gives CASSASNSYEQYV. The chain couples TRBV18 to TRBJ2-7; D is uncertain. V lost 6 bases and J 0 bases, leaving 9 bases between the germline ends. This CDR3 has 13 amino acids. Germline V gene sequence: CDR1 KGHSH, CDR2 LQKENI.

This clone showed up just once. Germline and junction disagree at one end, which may indicate a read error. The genes are TRBV10-1 and TRBJ2-1, with D perhaps assigned TRBD1 or TRBD2 (5 bases each). Germline V gene sequence: CDR1 WNHNN, CDR2 SYGVQD (reference sequence). The length of the CDR3 is 9 residues. The CDR3 here is CASKNMGVF. CDR3 nucleotides: TGCGCCAGCAAAAACATGGGGGTCTTC.

This clone was counted once. The rearrangement uses TRBV21-1 and TRBJ2-5; the table's D call TRBD2 went unverified against the DNA. TRBV21-1 is a pseudogene. The length of the CDR3 is 17 residues. CDR3 sequence: CASSKVSAKRDSETQYF. In nucleotides, the CDR3 is TGTGCCAGCAGCAAAGTTTCCGCGAAACGGGACTCGGAGACCCAGTACTTC.